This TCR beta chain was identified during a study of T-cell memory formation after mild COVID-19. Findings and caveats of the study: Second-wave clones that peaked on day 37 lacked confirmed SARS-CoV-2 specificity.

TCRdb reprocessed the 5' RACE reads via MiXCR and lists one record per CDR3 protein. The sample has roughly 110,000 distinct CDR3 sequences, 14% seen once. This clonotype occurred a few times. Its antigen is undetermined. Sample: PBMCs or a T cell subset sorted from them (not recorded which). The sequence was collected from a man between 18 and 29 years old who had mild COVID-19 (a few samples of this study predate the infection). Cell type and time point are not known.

The DNA for the CDR3 is TGTGCCAGCAGCCGGGGGACAGGGCCTTCCTACGAGCAGTACGTC. It codes for CASSRGTGPSYEQYV. This chain uses TRBV6-5 with TRBJ2-7; 9 bases align to TRBD1. The ends lost 6 bases at V and 1 base at J; junction bases unmatched: 7. The CDR3 loop spans 15 amino acids. Germline values: CDR1 MNHEY, CDR2 SVGAGI.